This entry lists 14 T cell receptor beta chains sequenced from one sample in a study of T cell changes during pregnancy in multiple sclerosis. TCRdb's copy holds only in-frame clones and misses some; the assay was immunoSEQ multiplex PCR. The sample includes more than 15,000 clones, roughly 84% of them seen just once. This specimen consisted of CD8+ T cells from peripheral blood mononuclear cells, obtained in the third trimester of pregnancy. The receptors come from a female donor in good health, enrolled as a control in a pregnancy study.

The chain carries TRBV27 and TRBJ2-7, with D possibly being TRBD2 (6 bases). CDR3 length: 17 amino acids. V lost 1 base to trimming and J lost 3 bases, with 19 bases between them. The germline V gene has CDR1 MNHEY and CDR2 SMNVEV (reference sequence). CDR3 coding DNA: TGTGCCAGCAGTTTATACGGCGGGGAAAATCCTTTCTACGAGCAGTACTTC. This codes for CASSLYGGENPFYEQYF.

The chain couples TRBV27 to TRBJ2-7, with TRBD1 matching over 12 bases. From germline, CDR1 is MNHEY and CDR2 SMNVEV (reference sequence). V lost 3 bases, J lost 7 bases, and 10 bases stayed unmatched. This CDR3 is 16 amino acids long. CDR3 bases: TGTGCCAGCAGTTTTTGGCCGGGACAGGGGGCGGAGGAGCAGTACTTC. Protein sequence: CASSFWPGQGAEEQYF.

This clone was observed once. The chain carries TRBV25-1 and TRBJ2-7; TRBD1 matches at 8 bases. Trimming cost V 4 bases and J 1 base; bases outside gene matches: 9. The germline CDR1 and CDR2 sequences are MGHDK and SYGVNS. The CDR3 totals 16 residues. The CDR3 bases are TGTGCCAGCAGTGTTGGACAGGGCCACATTTCCTACGAGCAGTACTTC. Amino acid sequence: CASSVGQGHISYEQYF.

This chain links TRBV15 with TRBJ2-7, with D perhaps TRBD1 (5 bases). The CDR3 has 14 residues. The V end was cut by 4 bases, the J end by 4 bases, with 14 bases between. Germline assignment: CDR1 LNHNV and CDR2 YYDKDF (reference sequence). CDR3 region: CATSTERGLYEQYF. The CDR3 DNA follows: TGTGCCACCAGCACCGAAAGGGGCCTATACGAGCAGTACTTC.

The chain joins TRBV19 to TRBJ1-6; a weak D match, TRBD1 (6 bases). The V and J ends lost 3 bases and 5 bases respectively, with 20 bases between them. The CDR3 extends over 18 amino acids. CDR1 is LNHDA and CDR2 is SQIVND in the germline V gene (reference sequence). The CDR3: CASSIEWGHSGNNSPLHF. The CDR3 nucleotides are TGTGCCAGTAGTATCGAGTGGGGACACTCCGGAAATAATTCACCCCTCCACTTT.

The rearrangement joins TRBV13 to TRBJ1-1, with 9 bases aligning to TRBD1. Trimming cost V 5 bases and J 5 bases; bases outside gene matches: 9. CDR3 size: 15 residues. Germline CDR1 and CDR2: PRHDT and FYEKMQ (reference sequence). The CDR3 sequence: CASSPVTGGETEAFF. The DNA for the CDR3 is TGTGCCAGCAGCCCAGTTACAGGGGGCGAGACTGAAGCTTTCTTT.

The chain is built from TRBV23-1 and TRBJ1-6; 9 positions agree with TRBD1. TRBV23-1 is an open reading frame whose function is uncertain. J was trimmed by 6 bases and V by 3 bases; bases with no gene match: 15. This CDR3 region has 19 residues. DNA of the CDR3: TGCGCCAGCAGTCATTGGGACAGGGCAAGAGGTATGGGTAATTCACCCCTCCACTTT. The encoded protein is CASSHWDRARGMGNSPLHF.

The chain carries TRBV30 and TRBJ1-1, with TRBD1 matching 8 bases. The CDR3 extends over 14 amino acids. V lost 5 bases and J lost 2; bases outside the gene matches: 7. The germline gives CDR1 GTSNPN, CDR2 SVGIG (reference sequence). CDR3 DNA: TGTGCCTGGGGTTACGGACAGGGTAACACTGAAGCTTTCTTT. Protein product: CAWGYGQGNTEAFF.

In nucleotides, the CDR3 is TGTGCCAGCAGTGCCTGGGGCTCCGGCTTTGACAATGAGCAGTTCTTC. Protein: CASSAWGSGFDNEQFF. The V gene is TRBV28, the J gene TRBJ2-1, with D possibly matching TRBD1 (5 bases). The germline gives CDR1 MDHEN, CDR2 SYDVKM. Trimming took off 5 bases at V and 5 bases at J, with 19 bases between the two ends. The CDR3 length is 16 residues.

The V gene is TRBV7-9, the J gene TRBJ2-7; 10 bases match TRBD2. The trim removed 5 bases at V and 2 bases at J, leaving 6 bases unmatched. Germline V gene data show CDR1 as SEHNR and CDR2 as FQNEAQ (reference sequence). This CDR3 has 15 residues. In nucleotides, the CDR3 is TGTGCCAGCAGCCCACTTCTAGCGGGAGCCTACGAGCAGTACTTC. Its translation is CASSPLLAGAYEQYF. Full variable domain (missing parts from reference TRBV7-9 and TRBJ2-7): DTGVSQNPRHKITKRGQNVTFRCDPISEHNRLYWYRQTLGQGPEFLTYFQNEAQLEKSRLLSDRFSAERPKGSFSTLEIQRTEQGDSAMYLCASSPLLAGAYEQYFGPGTRLTVT.

The chain recombines TRBV9 with TRBJ1-2; 9 bases map to TRBD1. This CDR3 is 15 amino acids long. Germline V gene lookup returns CDR1 SGDLS and CDR2 YYNGEE. V was clipped by 2 bases and J by 2 bases; unmatched bases: 4. The CDR3 DNA reads as TGTGCCAGCAGCGTCGCCGGGACAGGGAACTATGGCTACACCTTC. Translated: CASSVAGTGNYGYTF.

This sequence joins TRBV7-8 and TRBJ2-7; TRBD2 matches at 8 bases. The CDR3 contains 14 residues. The V gene end was trimmed by 4 bases and the J gene end by 4 bases; junction bases not matched to a gene: 6. The germline CDR1 and CDR2 sequences are SGHVS and FQNEAQ. Here the CDR3 reads CASSSLAGGYEQYF. The CDR3 DNA sequence: TGTGCCAGCAGCTCCTTGGCGGGGGGTTACGAGCAGTACTTC.

V and J are TRBV6-1 and TRBJ2-1, with 14 positions matching TRBD2. V shed 5 bases, J shed 7 bases, and the junction held 4 bases outside the gene matches. Looked up from germline, CDR1 is MNHNS and CDR2 is SASEGT. CDR3 length equals 15 residues. CDR3 nucleotides: TGTGCCAGCAGTACAAGGACTAGCGGGGGGAATGAGCAGTTCTTC. Its translation: CASSTRTSGGNEQFF.

For the CDR3, the DNA is TGTGCCAGCAGTGACACAGGGTCGGTTACTGAAAAACTGTTTTTT. Protein: CASSDTGSVTEKLFF. The chain has TRBV27 and TRBJ1-4; TRBD1 might be the D (6 bases). The CDR3 length is 15 residues. V was trimmed by 5 bases and J by 7 bases, leaving 17 bases between them. Per germline, CDR1 MNHEY and CDR2 SMNVEV (reference sequence).